The 18 T cell receptor beta chains below come from one sample, sequenced in a study of T cell responses to AZD1222 COVID-19 vaccine. TCRdb's copy holds only in-frame clones and misses some; the assay was immunoSEQ multiplex PCR. Of some 140,000 clones listed, around 90% were seen once; the top ten hold 5% to 6.5%. Sequencing was performed on peripheral blood, taken on day 0 of AZD1222 vaccination. Receptor source: an adult in good health.

The chain joins TRBV5-3 to TRBJ2-5; D is uncertain. TRBV5-3 is known as an ORF, though its function is uncertain. V was cut by 0 bases and J by 0 bases, with 9 bases left in between. This CDR3 is 15 amino acids long. Written as DNA, the CDR3 is TGTGCCAGAAGCTTGGCCAGGCGCTACCAAGAGACCCAGTACTTC. Amino acid sequence: CARSLARRYQETQYF.

The chain joins TRBV9 to TRBJ2-5; D is undetermined. The CDR3 spans 13 residues. The V and J ends lost 0 bases and 4 bases respectively, with 7 bases between them. Germline CDR1 SGDLS, CDR2 YYNGEE. CDR3 coding DNA: TGTGCCAGCAGCGTAGCACAGACAGAGACCCAGTACTTC. Its translation: CASSVAQTETQYF.

The chain has TRBV4-2 and TRBJ1-4; TRBD1 might be the D (5 bases). In germline, CDR1 is LGHNA, CDR2 YNFKEQ. The CDR3 contains 15 residues. With 0 bases removed from V and 10 bases from J, the gap between germline ends came to 15 bases. DNA for the CDR3: TGTGCCAGCAGCCAAGATGTACCTGCGCAGGGAAAACTGTTTTTT. Protein product: CASSQDVPAQGKLFF.

The V and J genes are TRBV6-5 and TRBJ2-6; D is uncertain. Trimming took off 8 bases at V and 1 base at J, with 6 bases between the two ends. CDR1 MNHEY and CDR2 SVGAGI come from the germline V gene. This CDR3 region has 13 residues. The DNA for the CDR3 is TGTGCCAGCGGGAATTCTGGGGCCAACGTCCTGACTTTC. This codes for CASGNSGANVLTF.

The V gene is TRBV7-2, the J gene TRBJ2-1, with TRBD2 identical over 7 bases. CDR3 size: 15 residues. V was clipped by 3 bases and J by 4 bases; unmatched bases: 6. The germline CDR1 and CDR2 sequences are SGHTA and FQGNSA. The CDR3 coding sequence is TGTGCCAGCAGCTTGGCCGCGGGAGCATACAATGAGCAGTTCTTC. This gives the protein CASSLAAGAYNEQFF.

The chain combines TRBV6-5 with TRBJ1-1; D remains unclear. CDR1 MNHEY and CDR2 SVGAGI come from the germline V gene. V lost 3 bases to trimming and J lost 4 bases, with 12 bases between them. CDR3 length: 14 residues. Here the CDR3 DNA reads TGTGCCAGCAGTTATAATTCGTTGGGCACTGAAGCTTTCTTT. This translates into CASSYNSLGTEAFF.

This clone has more than one count but fewer than ten. V gene TRBV9 combines with J gene TRBJ2-2; 9 bases are shared with TRBD2. CDR3 size: 16 residues. Germline CDR1 and CDR2: SGDLS and YYNGEE. The trim removed 0 bases at V and 6 bases at J, leaving 6 bases unmatched. The DNA of the CDR3 is TGTGCCAGCAGCGTAGGGGCGGGAGGGAAATCCGGGGAGCTGTTTTTT. Its protein is CASSVGAGGKSGELFF.

The V gene is TRBV5-1, the J gene TRBJ1-1; D is perhaps TRBD1 (6 bases). This CDR3 is built from 15 residues. V was pared by 0 bases and J by 6 bases, with 15 bases between. From germline, CDR1 is SGHRS and CDR2 YFSETQ. The CDR3 DNA reads TGCGCCAGCAGCTTGGGGTTAACAGGGTTCGCTGAAGCTTTCTTT. Its protein is CASSLGLTGFAEAFF.

This chain links TRBV6-4 with TRBJ2-3; 10 nucleotides match TRBD1. The germline gives CDR1 MRHNA, CDR2 SNTAGT. The CDR3 contains 14 residues. J gave up 4 bases and V 2 bases, and 0 bases lay outside the gene matches. In DNA, the CDR3 is TGTGCCAGCAGTGACGGACAGGGGGCAGATACGCAGTATTTT. Translating gives CASSDGQGADTQYF.

This clone was detected only a few times. The chain recombines TRBV16 with TRBJ1-6; 7 bases fit TRBD1. V lost 3 bases and J lost 12; bases outside the gene matches: 5. CDR1 is KGHSY, CDR2 FQNENV, per germline. The CDR3 consists of 13 residues. Here the CDR3 reads CASSQSQGVPLHF. CDR3 nucleotides: TGTGCCAGCAGCCAGAGCCAGGGGGTACCCCTCCACTTT.

This clone has a single count. The V call is TRBV24-1, the J call TRBJ2-6; D might be TRBD1 or TRBD2, each matching 5 bases. V was clipped by 4 bases and J by 2 bases, with 14 bases between them. This CDR3 contains 17 residues. Germline CDR1 and CDR2: KGHDR and SFDVKD. DNA for the CDR3: TGTGCCACCAGTGACCCCCGGAGGACACCTGGGGCCAACGTCCTGACTTTC. Amino acids: CATSDPRRTPGANVLTF.

This clone was detected once. The gene calls are TRBV12-5 and TRBJ2-5, with TRBD1 matching 8 bases. The germline CDR1 and CDR2 sequences are LGHNT and FRNRAP. CDR3 size: 16 residues. Trimming removed 6 bases from V and 0 bases from J; junction bases left unmatched: 9. DNA for the CDR3: TGTGCTAGTGGCCCTAACAGGGGGGCCAACCAAGAGACCCAGTACTTC. As protein: CASGPNRGANQETQYF.

This clone was observed a few times. The rearrangement uses TRBV5-1 and TRBJ2-7, with D perhaps matching TRBD1 or TRBD2 (5 bases each). This CDR3 comprises 14 residues. V lost 8 bases, J lost 0 bases, and 15 bases lay in between. Germline CDR1 SGHRS, CDR2 YFSETQ. This CDR3 is CASSNRDGSYEQYF. The DNA of the CDR3 is TGCGCCAGTTCTAACCGGGACGGCTCCTACGAGCAGTACTTC.

The rearrangement uses TRBV4-3 and TRBJ2-1, with 13 bases that match TRBD2. The germline V gene encodes CDR1 LGHNA and CDR2 YSLEER. V lost 3 bases, J lost 5 bases, and 1 base stayed unmatched. There are 15 residues in the CDR3. CDR3 DNA: TGCGCCAGCAGCCAGGGACTAGCGGGAAACAATGAGCAGTTCTTC. Encoded protein: CASSQGLAGNNEQFF.

The chain is built from TRBV9 and TRBJ2-3; D is possibly TRBD2 (5 bases). The CDR3 consists of 16 residues. V gave up 0 bases and J gave up 4 bases, with 15 bases separating them. The germline CDR1 and CDR2 sequences are SGDLS and YYNGEE. CDR3: CASSVDIRSGPDTQYF. CDR3 DNA: TGTGCCAGCAGCGTAGATATCCGAAGCGGTCCAGATACGCAGTATTTT.

This clone showed up just once. J is TRBJ1-1 and V is TRBV6-2 or TRBV6-3; tentatively, D is TRBD1 (6 bases). Trimming stripped 2 bases from V and 2 bases from J, with 12 bases between. The CDR3 totals 15 residues. Germline CDR1 is MNHEY and CDR2 is SVGEGT. The CDR3 sequence: CASSYQAGVNTEAFF. The CDR3 coding sequence is TGTGCCAGCAGTTACCAGGCAGGGGTCAACACTGAAGCTTTCTTT.

The rearrangement uses TRBV14 and TRBJ2-5; D tentatively fits TRBD1 or TRBD2 (5 bases each). CDR1 is SGHDN, CDR2 FVKESK, per germline. V gave up 7 bases and J gave up 2 bases, with 8 bases separating them. This CDR3 has 12 amino acids. CDR3 DNA sequence: TGTGCCAGCAAGGGGAGACAAGAGACCCAGTACTTC. Translated: CASKGRQETQYF. The full variable domain, in which reference TRBV14 and TRBJ2-5 provide the parts outside the CDR3, is EAGVTQFPSHSVIEKGQTVTLRCDPISGHDNLYWYRRVMGKEIKFLLHFVKESKQDESGMPNNRFLAERTGGTYSTLKVQPAELEDSGVYFCASKGRQETQYFGPGTRLLVL.

J is TRBJ2-4 and V is TRBV15; D is unclear. V was cut by 0 bases and J by 6 bases, with 6 bases left in between. This CDR3 has 13 amino acids. CDR1 and CDR2 from the germline V gene are LNHNV and YYDKDF (reference sequence). The CDR3 nucleotides are TGTGCCACCAGCAGAGATGAAAGAAACATTCAGTACTTC. It codes for CATSRDERNIQYF.